This entry lists 19 T cell receptor beta chains sequenced from one sample in a study of regulatory T cells in long-lasting Graves disease. Combining iRepertoire HTBI primers with Arm-PCR of CDR3 regions, the authors built TCR beta libraries. TCRdb ran MiXCR on the multiplex PCR reads and lists one entry per CDR3 protein. In the table there are about 400,000 distinct CDR3 sequences, roughly 17% of which are singletons. Time point given: newly diagnosed GD, antithyroid drugs for less than 3 months. The TCR library was made from RNA that had been extracted from PBMCs in TRIzol. These data also featured in a second study, about T cells in Graves' hyperthyroidism and ophthalmopathy.

Sequenced here: peripheral blood mononuclear cells (PBMCs), sampled at new diagnosis, from a patient treated with antithyroid drugs. The receptors here all came from a woman aged 18-30 years with Graves disease.

This clonotype showed up many times. The rearrangement joins TRBV7-9 to TRBJ2-7, with 8 bases matching TRBD1. Germline V gene sequence: CDR1 SEHNR, CDR2 FQNEAQ (reference sequence). J lost 6 bases, V lost 1 base, and 8 bases had no gene match. There are 15 residues in the CDR3. The CDR3 reads CASSLGRQGKSEQYF. The CDR3, as DNA: TGTGCCAGCAGCTTAGGGAGACAGGGGAAATCCGAGCAGTACTTC.

CDR3 bases: TGCGCCAGCAGCCAAGATCTGCCGGGACACGGAATCTCTGGGGCCAACGTCCTGACTTTC. It translates to CASSQDLPGHGISGANVLTF. The V call is TRBV4-1, the J call TRBJ2-6; D might be TRBD1 (6 bases). V gave up 0 bases and J gave up 0 bases, with 18 bases separating them. CDR3 size: 20 residues. CDR1 is MGHRA and CDR2 is YSYEKL in the germline V gene.

This sequence joins TRBV5-1 and TRBJ1-2, with D maybe TRBD1 (5 bases). Trimming pared 5 bases from V and 8 bases from J, leaving 16 bases between. This CDR3 is built from 13 residues. The germline gives CDR1 SGHRS, CDR2 YFSETQ. The DNA for the CDR3 is TGCGCCAGCAGGACCGGGACGGCGGACGGCTACACCTTC. Encoded protein: CASRTGTADGYTF.

CDR3 sequence: CASSLSGTTNTGELFF. CDR3 bases: TGTGCCAGCAGTTTGTCCGGGACAACGAACACCGGGGAGCTGTTTTTT. The J gene is TRBJ2-2, the V gene TRBV2; D perhaps matches TRBD1 (6 bases). The CDR3 runs to 16 residues. V was trimmed by 5 bases and J by 0 bases, leaving 13 bases between them. The V gene's germline CDR1 is SNHLY and CDR2 FYNNEI.

Many counts were recorded for this clonotype. This chain uses TRBV29-1 with TRBJ2-7; maybe TRBD1 (6 bases). The length of the CDR3 is 15 residues. V dropped 0 bases and J dropped 3 bases, with 15 bases sitting between them. The germline gives CDR1 SQVTM, CDR2 ANQGSEA. The CDR3 reads CSVEETDRTFYEQYF. DNA for the CDR3: TGCAGCGTTGAAGAAACGGACAGAACATTCTACGAGCAGTACTTC.

The table lists this clonotype with a few counts. V gene TRBV20-1 combines with J gene TRBJ1-6; no reliable D call. Germline lookup yields CDR1 DFQATT and CDR2 SNEGSKA (reference sequence). V was shortened by 5 bases and J by 2 bases, with 10 bases between the two germline ends. The CDR3 has 14 residues. CDR3 in DNA: TGCAGTGCTCGCCCCGGGGCCTATAATTCACCCCTCCACTTT. Protein product: CSARPGAYNSPLHF.

This clonotype was seen at least ten times. The chain couples TRBV2 to TRBJ1-5; the D is unclear. There are 14 residues in the CDR3. The germline CDR1 and CDR2 sequences are SNHLY and FYNNEI. Trimming left V 2 bases short and J 0 bases short, with 5 bases between. The CDR3 bases are TGTGCCAGCAGTGAACCAGATAGCAATCAGCCCCAGCATTTT. This codes for CASSEPDSNQPQHF.

This clonotype has ten or more counts. The V and J genes are TRBV18 and TRBJ1-3, with D unresolved. The CDR3 is 14 amino acids. The germline V gene encodes CDR1 KGHSH and CDR2 LQKENI. V shed 3 bases and J shed 8 bases, with 14 bases lying between them. CDR3 protein: CASSPSALPDTIYF. The CDR3, as DNA: TGTGCCAGCTCACCGAGTGCCCTACCGGACACCATATATTTT.

This clonotype occurred many times. This chain joins TRBV20-1 and TRBJ1-5, with 7 bases lining up with TRBD1. CDR1 and CDR2 from the germline V gene are DFQATT and SNEGSKA (reference sequence). The CDR3 consists of 13 residues. J lost 5 bases, V lost 4 bases, and 5 bases had no gene match. CDR3 region: CSAKQGLYQPQHF. The CDR3 DNA sequence: TGCAGTGCTAAACAGGGGTTGTATCAGCCCCAGCATTTT.

This clonotype has at least ten counts. V and J are TRBV6-5 and TRBJ1-1; possible D gene TRBD1, 5 bases. Germline CDR1 is MNHEY and CDR2 is SVGAGI. The CDR3 covers 11 residues. V was shortened by 4 bases and J by 14 bases, with 14 bases between the two germline ends. The CDR3 is CASSSDGRDFF. CDR3 bases: TGTGCCAGCAGTTCGGACGGACGGGACTTCTTT.

This clonotype was seen many times. The J gene is TRBJ2-3, the V gene TRBV11-3; D unclear. This CDR3 has 13 amino acids. The germline CDR1 and CDR2 sequences are SGHNT and YENEEA. Deletions cut 1 base from V and 6 bases from J, with 8 bases between. CDR3 protein: CASSLGPRDTQYF. Here the CDR3 DNA reads TGTGCCAGCAGCTTAGGCCCCAGGGATACGCAGTATTTT.

The chain links TRBV5-6 to TRBJ1-1, with 7 positions matching TRBD1. Per germline, CDR1 SGHDT and CDR2 YYEEEE. The CDR3 contains 13 residues. Trimming at V came to 5 bases and at J to 3 bases, leaving 4 bases not matched to a gene. The CDR3 sequence is CASSSDRDTEAFF. The CDR3 coding sequence is TGTGCCAGCAGTTCAGACAGGGACACTGAAGCTTTCTTT.

This clonotype was observed a handful of times. The gene calls are TRBV20-1 and TRBJ2-1, with TRBD2 as a possible D gene (6 bases). Germline V gives CDR1 DFQATT, CDR2 SNEGSKA (reference sequence). Trimming removed 8 bases at V and 0 bases at J, with 20 bases between. The CDR3 has 16 residues. The CDR3 DNA reads as TGCAGTCTCTGGGACTCCCAAAAAAGCTCCTACAATGAGCAGTTCTTC. Protein product: CSLWDSQKSSYNEQFF.

The chain recombines TRBV2 with TRBJ2-7; possibly TRBD2 for D (6 bases). Trimming took 2 bases from V and 6 from J, leaving 17 bases between them. CDR1 is SNHLY and CDR2 is FYNNEI in the germline V gene. The CDR3 has 15 residues. CDR3 sequence reads: CASSESWTMAAEQYF. The CDR3 bases are TGTGCCAGCAGTGAATCCTGGACTATGGCCGCCGAGCAGTACTTC. Full variable domain (outside the CDR3, taken from reference TRBV2 and TRBJ2-7): EPEVTQTPSHQVTQMGQEVILRCVPISNHLYFYWYRQILGQKVEFLVSFYNNEISEKSEIFDDQFSVERPDGSNFTLKIRSTKLEDSAMYFCASSESWTMAAEQYFGPGTRLTVT.

This clonotype was detected only a few times. The DNA for the CDR3 is TGTGCCAGCAGCGCCGGAACTAGCGCGTCCTACAATGAGCAGTTCTTC. Translated, it gives CASSAGTSASYNEQFF. The gene calls are TRBV9 and TRBJ2-1; 7 bases are a match to TRBD2. This CDR3 contains 16 residues. Germline CDR1 is SGDLS and CDR2 is YYNGEE. With V trimmed by 3 bases and J by 1 base, 7 bases remained unmatched.

This clonotype was observed a handful of times. The chain links TRBV20-1 to TRBJ1-1; 10 nucleotides match TRBD1. Germline values: CDR1 DFQATT, CDR2 SNEGSKA (reference sequence). V shed 1 base, J shed 3 bases, and the junction held 20 bases outside the gene matches. The length of the CDR3 is 20 residues. The CDR3 sequence: CSARVGPGTGDRILYTEAFF. The CDR3, as DNA: TGCAGTGCTAGAGTAGGCCCCGGGACAGGGGACAGAATCCTCTACACTGAAGCTTTCTTT.

The sample holds many counts of this clonotype. The V call is TRBV18, the J call TRBJ2-1; D is possibly TRBD1 or TRBD2 (5 bases each). CDR3 size: 15 residues. Germline V gene data show CDR1 as KGHSH and CDR2 as LQKENI. V was clipped by 3 bases and J by 3 bases, with 12 bases between them. CDR3 coding DNA: TGTGCCAGCTCACCGGGAGTGGGGCTCTACAATGAGCAGTTCTTC. Residues: CASSPGVGLYNEQFF. Complete variable domain (other parts from reference TRBV18 and TRBJ2-1): NAGVMQNPRHLVRRRGQEARLRCSPMKGHSHVYWYRQLPEEGLKFMVYLQKENIIDESGMPKERFSAEFPKEGPSILRIQQVVRGDSAAYFCASSPGVGLYNEQFFGPGTRLTVL.

This clonotype occurred many times. This sequence joins TRBV28 and TRBJ2-7; 7 bases fit TRBD2. Germline lookup yields CDR1 MDHEN and CDR2 SYDVKM. V was pared by 5 bases and J by 2 bases, with 9 bases of the junction left unmatched. CDR3 size: 15 residues. The CDR3 sequence: CASSHHSGGTYEQYF. CDR3 nucleotide sequence: TGTGCCAGCAGTCACCATTCGGGGGGTACCTACGAGCAGTACTTC.

The table lists this clonotype with a few counts. CDR3 protein: CASSFLGGWGSSYNEQFF. As DNA, the CDR3 is TGTGCCAGCAGTTTTTTAGGGGGGTGGGGCAGTTCCTACAATGAGCAGTTCTTC. This chain uses TRBV28 with TRBJ2-1; D is possibly TRBD1 or TRBD2 (6 bases each). Germline-derived CDR1 and CDR2 are MDHEN and SYDVKM. V lost 3 bases and J 1 base, leaving 19 bases between the germline ends. CDR3 size: 18 residues.